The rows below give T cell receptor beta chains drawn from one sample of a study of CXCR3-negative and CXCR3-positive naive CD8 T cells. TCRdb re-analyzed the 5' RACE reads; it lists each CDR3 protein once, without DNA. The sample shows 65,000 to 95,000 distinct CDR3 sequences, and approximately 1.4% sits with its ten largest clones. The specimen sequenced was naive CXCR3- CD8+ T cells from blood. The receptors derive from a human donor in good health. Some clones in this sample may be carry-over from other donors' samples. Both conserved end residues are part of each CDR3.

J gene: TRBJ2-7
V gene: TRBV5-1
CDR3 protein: CASSLQPGMGLSYEQYF

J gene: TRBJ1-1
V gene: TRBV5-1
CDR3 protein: CASSLSTTEAFF

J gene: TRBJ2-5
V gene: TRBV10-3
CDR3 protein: CAISQAESQYF

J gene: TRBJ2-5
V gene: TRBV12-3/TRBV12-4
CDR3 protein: CASSHSLAETQYF

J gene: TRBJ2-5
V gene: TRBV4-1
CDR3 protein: CASSQAPLARETQYF

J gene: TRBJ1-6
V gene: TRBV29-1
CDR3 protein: CSVQTPRQGARNSPLHF

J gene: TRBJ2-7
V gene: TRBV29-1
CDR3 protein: CSVIPGQAYEQYF

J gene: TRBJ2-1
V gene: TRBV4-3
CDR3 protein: CASSPLLAGGPYNEQFF

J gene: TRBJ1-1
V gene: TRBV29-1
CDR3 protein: CSADPYIQRGMGPHFMNTEAFF

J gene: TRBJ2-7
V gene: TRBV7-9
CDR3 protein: CAGSTIDSYYEQYF

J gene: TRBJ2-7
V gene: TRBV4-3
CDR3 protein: CASSPGQLSSYEQYF

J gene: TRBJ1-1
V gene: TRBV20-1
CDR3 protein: CSARDQGVGTEAFF

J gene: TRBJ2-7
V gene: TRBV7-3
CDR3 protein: CASRAPGSYEQYF

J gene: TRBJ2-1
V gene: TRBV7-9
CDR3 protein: CASSSGQDSYNEQFF

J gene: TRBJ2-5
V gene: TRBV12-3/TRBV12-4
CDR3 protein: CASKILGGGQETQYF

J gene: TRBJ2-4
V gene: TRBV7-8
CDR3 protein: CASSLARGENIQYF

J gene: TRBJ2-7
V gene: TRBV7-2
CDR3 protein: CASSEAGTSPSYEQYF

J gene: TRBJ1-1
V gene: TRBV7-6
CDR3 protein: CASSSNLANTEAFF

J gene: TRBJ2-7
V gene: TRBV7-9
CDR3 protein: CASSLRAGASYEQYF

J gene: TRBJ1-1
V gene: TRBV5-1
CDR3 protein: CASTLDGHPNTEAFF

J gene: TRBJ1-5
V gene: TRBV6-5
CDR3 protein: CASSYSLGHDQPQHF

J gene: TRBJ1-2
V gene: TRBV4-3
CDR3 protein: CASSQVRLTAYGYTF

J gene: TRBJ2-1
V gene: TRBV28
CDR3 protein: CASSLAGLAGINTATEQFF

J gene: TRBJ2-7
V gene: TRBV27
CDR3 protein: CASSFSTGVDEQYF

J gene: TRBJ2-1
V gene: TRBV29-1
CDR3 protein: CSVEDRGNEQFF

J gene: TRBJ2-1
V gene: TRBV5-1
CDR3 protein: CASRGTGDYNEQFF

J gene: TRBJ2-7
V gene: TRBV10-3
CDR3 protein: CAISVDETYEQYF

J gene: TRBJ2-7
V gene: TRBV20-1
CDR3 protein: CSARRTGLADSYEQYF

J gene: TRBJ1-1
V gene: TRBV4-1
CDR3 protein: CASSLHRQGATEAFF

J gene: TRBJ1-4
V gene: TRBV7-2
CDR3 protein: CASSVDEGIFNEKLFF

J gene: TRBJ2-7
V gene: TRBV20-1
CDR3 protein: CSARDSGDYEQYF

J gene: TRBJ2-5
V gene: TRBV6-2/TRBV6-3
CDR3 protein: CASSYGRRGEETQYF

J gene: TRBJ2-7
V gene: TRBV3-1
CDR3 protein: CASSFTTHEQYF

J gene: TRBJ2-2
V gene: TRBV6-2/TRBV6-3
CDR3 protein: CASSLLETTGELFF

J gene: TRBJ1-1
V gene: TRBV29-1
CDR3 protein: CSVSGQGGNTEAFF

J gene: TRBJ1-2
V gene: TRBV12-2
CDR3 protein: CASRLKGNSYGYTF

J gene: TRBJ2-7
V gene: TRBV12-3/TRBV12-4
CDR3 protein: CASSFLAGGNTYEQYF

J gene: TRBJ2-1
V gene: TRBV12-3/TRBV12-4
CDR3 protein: CASSFETPPSRQFF

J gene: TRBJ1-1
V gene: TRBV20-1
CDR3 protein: CSARELWGGSDEAFF

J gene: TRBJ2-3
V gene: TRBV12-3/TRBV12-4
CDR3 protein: CASSLVIRVGEDTQYF

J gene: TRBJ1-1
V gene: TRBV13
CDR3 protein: CASSFRGEAFF

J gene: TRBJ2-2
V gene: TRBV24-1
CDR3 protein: CATSEQGASGELFF

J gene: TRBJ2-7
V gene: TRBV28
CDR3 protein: CASQLIRGYSYEQYF

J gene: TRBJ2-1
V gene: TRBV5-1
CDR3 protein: CASSLVAGANNEQFF

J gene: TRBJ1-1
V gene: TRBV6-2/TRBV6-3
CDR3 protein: CASSYSRGEEAFF

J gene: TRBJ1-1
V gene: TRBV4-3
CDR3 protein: CASSQGRASEAFF